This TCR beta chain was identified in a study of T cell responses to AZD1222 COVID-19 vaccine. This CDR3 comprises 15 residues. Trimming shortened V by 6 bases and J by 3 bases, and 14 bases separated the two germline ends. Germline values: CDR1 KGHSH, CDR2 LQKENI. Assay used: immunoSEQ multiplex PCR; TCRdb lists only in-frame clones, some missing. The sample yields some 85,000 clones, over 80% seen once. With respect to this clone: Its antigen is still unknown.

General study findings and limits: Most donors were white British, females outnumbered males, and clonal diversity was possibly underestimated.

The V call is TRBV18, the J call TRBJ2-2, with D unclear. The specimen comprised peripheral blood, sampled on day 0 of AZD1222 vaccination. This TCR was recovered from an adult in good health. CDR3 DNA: TGTGCCAGCTCTTGGCAAACTGGGGACACCGGGGAGCTGTTTTTT. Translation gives CASSWQTGDTGELFF. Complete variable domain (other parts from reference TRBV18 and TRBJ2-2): NAGVMQNPRHLVRRRGQEARLRCSPMKGHSHVYWYRQLPEEGLKFMVYLQKENIIDESGMPKERFSAEFPKEGPSILRIQQVVRGDSAAYFCASSWQTGDTGELFFGEGSRLTVL.